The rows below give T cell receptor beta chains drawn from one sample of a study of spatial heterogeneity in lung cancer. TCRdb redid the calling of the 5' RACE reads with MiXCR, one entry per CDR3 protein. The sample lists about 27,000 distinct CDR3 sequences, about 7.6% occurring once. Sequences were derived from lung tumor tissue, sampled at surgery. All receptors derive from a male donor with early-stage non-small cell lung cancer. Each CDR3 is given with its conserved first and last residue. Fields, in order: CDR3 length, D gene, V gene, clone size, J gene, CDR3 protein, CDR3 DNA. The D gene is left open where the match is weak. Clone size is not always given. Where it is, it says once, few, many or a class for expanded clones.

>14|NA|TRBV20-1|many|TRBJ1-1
CSARASNGDTEAFF
TGCAGTGCTAGAGCTAGCAACGGGGACACTGAAGCTTTCTTT
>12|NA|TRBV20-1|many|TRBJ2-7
CSGIGKSYEQYF
TGCAGTGGAATCGGCAAGTCCTACGAGCAGTACTTC
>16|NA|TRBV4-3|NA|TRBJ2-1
CASSQEGTGGPNEQFF
TGCGCCAGCAGCCAAGAAGGGACGGGGGGCCCCAATGAGCAGTTCTTC
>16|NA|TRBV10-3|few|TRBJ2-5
CAISEPRGGAEETQYF
TGTGCCATCAGTGAGCCCCGAGGAGGGGCCGAAGAGACCCAGTACTTC
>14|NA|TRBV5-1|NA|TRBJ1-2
CASSLGTGADGYTF
TGCGCCAGCAGCTTGGGTACGGGCGCCGACGGCTACACCTTC
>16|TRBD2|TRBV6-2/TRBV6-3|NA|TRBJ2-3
CASRQLAGLDVGTQYF
TGTGCCAGCAGGCAACTAGCGGGGCTTGACGTAGGTACGCAGTATTTT
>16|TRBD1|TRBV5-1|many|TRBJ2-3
CASSLGGGRDTDTQYF
TGCGCCAGCAGCTTGGGAGGGGGCCGGGACACAGATACGCAGTATTTT
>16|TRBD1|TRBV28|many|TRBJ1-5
CASSSLRDSVNQPQHF
TGTGCCAGCAGTTCCCTCCGGGACAGTGTCAATCAGCCCCAGCATTTT
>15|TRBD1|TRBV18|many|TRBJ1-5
CASSERQGSNQPQHF
TGTGCCAGCTCAGAGCGACAGGGGAGCAATCAGCCCCAGCATTTT
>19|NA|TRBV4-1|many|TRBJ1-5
CASSQETPLQGMGNQPQHF
TGCGCCAGCAGCCAAGAAACCCCCCTCCAGGGAATGGGCAATCAGCCCCAGCATTTT
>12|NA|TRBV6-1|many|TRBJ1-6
CASRDNNSPLHF
TGTGCCAGCAGGGACAATAATTCACCCCTCCACTTT
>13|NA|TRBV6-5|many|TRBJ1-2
CASSYSQGGGYTF
TGTGCCAGCAGTTACTCCCAGGGCGGTGGCTACACCTTC
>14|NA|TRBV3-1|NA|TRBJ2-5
CASSQSSGQETQYF
TGTGCCAGCAGCCAATCCTCAGGGCAAGAGACCCAGTACTTC
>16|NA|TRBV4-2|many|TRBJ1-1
CASSPLPQGGRAEAFF
TGTGCCAGCAGCCCACTCCCCCAGGGAGGGCGGGCTGAAGCTTTCTTT
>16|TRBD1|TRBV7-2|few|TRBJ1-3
CASSPTWDSLGNTIYF
TGTGCCAGCAGCCCCACTTGGGACAGTCTAGGAAACACCATATATTTT
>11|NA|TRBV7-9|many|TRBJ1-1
CASSLYREAFF
TGTGCCAGCAGCTTATACAGGGAAGCTTTCTTT
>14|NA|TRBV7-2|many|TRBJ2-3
CASSIGGSGNTQYF
TGTGCCAGCAGCATAGGAGGGTCAGGGAATACGCAGTATTTT
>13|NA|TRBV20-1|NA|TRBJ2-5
CSAHRRLGETQYF
TGCAGTGCCCATAGACGTTTAGGAGAGACCCAGTACTTC
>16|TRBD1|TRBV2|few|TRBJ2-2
CASKRQGLANTGELFF
TGTGCCAGCAAAAGACAGGGCCTCGCGAACACCGGGGAGCTGTTTTTT
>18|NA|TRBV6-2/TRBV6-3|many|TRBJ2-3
CASKRVFGTPERQDTQYF
TGTGCCAGCAAAAGGGTTTTCGGGACTCCTGAGCGGCAAGATACGCAGTATTTT